This record covers a single T cell receptor beta chain. The target of this receptor is not known. Per-base quality was not reported, and no clone a single base away is much larger than it. The data are from a study of T cell responses to AZD1222 COVID-19 vaccine listed by TCRdb under 2021. Study-wide context: A total of about 250 trial participants underwent TCR sequencing, of whom some 200 had received two doses of AZD1222 and about 26 had received two doses of the MenACWY control vaccine. Trial participants were enrolled by age into subgroups of 18-55, 56-69 and 70-plus years, and around 150, 28 and 57 TCR-sequenced participants, respectively, were included in these subgroups.

Interpreted using the paper, the time point label stands for: about 28 days (+/-7) after the second vaccine dose. Because spike-specific TCR depth and breadth did not differ between the two schedules, AZD1222 recipients who got a second dose at roughly 4 weeks were pooled with those who got a second dose at roughly 12 weeks. The vaccinee samples were drawn from two UK trials, COV001 and COV002, one of which was a single-blind randomized controlled phase 2/3 trial testing AZD1222 (ChAdOx1 nCoV-19) in healthy adults. For TCRbeta chain sequencing, PBMC samples from trial participants were taken at day 0 and at day 28 after the second dose. What the research found in general, with its limitations: Vaccine-associated CD4 TCRs spanned the whole spike protein, with dominant responses in regions 160-218 and 743-854. The 56-69-year group was small, and its depth increase did not reach significance, likely because of low power. Participants were mostly white British, with more females than males. The authors suggested clonal diversity may have been underestimated. No day 14 peak-response samples were available, so repertoires were characterized only after the peak T cell response. Conclusions about previously exposed vaccinees are limited, since just six AZD1222 recipients were seropositive for SARS-CoV-2 at baseline. Reportedly, almost half of the unique spike-specific TCRs recognized epitopes lying outside the regions that are mutated in the B.1.351 and B.1.1.7 variants. A significant rise in spike-specific TCR breadth and depth was observed after two AZD1222 doses relative to day 0 and relative to MenACWY recipients.

The CDR3 measures 15 amino acids from cysteine to phenylalanine. Only the CDR3 DNA is retained, 45 bases long and in frame from the first base. Cut back by 1 base and 5 bases, the V and J ends lie 14 bases apart. From a lookup of the germline V gene, CDR1 and CDR2 are MGHRA and YSYEKL. The CDR3 regions of human TCRbeta chains were analyzed by immunosequencing. In the paper's pipeline: TCRs in the repertoires were compared against a reference library of SARS-CoV-2-specific TCRs that had been generated with the MIRA antigen-specificity platform. Breadth was defined as the fraction of unique TCRs that were SARS-CoV-2-associated. Depth was defined as the fraction of total T cells that were SARS-CoV-2-associated. Each spike-specific TCR was assigned to its reactive spike region and to a CD4 or CD8 class using the MIRA data. Log10-transformed breadth and depth values were compared by one-way ANOVA with Sidak's multiple comparisons tests. TCRdb carries this immuneACCESS record with in-frame sequences only. Its versions omit some clonotypes, under half of them owing to an unresolved V gene in the studies checked, with the rest unexplained. The V and J calls and the clone size are those of that table, but D and trimming were determined from the DNA. The sample table holds about 140,000 clones, of which around 89% were seen once. 3.1% of the sample belongs to the ten largest clones.

Sequenced here: peripheral blood, sampled 28 days after the second AZD1222 dose. The receptor was derived from an adult who received the AZD1222 COVID-19 vaccine. The chain joins TRBV4-1 to TRBJ2-5, with a tentative D call of TRBD1 or TRBD2, each matching 5 bases. The CDR3 protein is CASSQGVLRDETQYF. At the DNA level, the sequence is TGCGCCAGCAGCCAAGGCGTCTTACGGGACGAGACCCAGTACTTC.